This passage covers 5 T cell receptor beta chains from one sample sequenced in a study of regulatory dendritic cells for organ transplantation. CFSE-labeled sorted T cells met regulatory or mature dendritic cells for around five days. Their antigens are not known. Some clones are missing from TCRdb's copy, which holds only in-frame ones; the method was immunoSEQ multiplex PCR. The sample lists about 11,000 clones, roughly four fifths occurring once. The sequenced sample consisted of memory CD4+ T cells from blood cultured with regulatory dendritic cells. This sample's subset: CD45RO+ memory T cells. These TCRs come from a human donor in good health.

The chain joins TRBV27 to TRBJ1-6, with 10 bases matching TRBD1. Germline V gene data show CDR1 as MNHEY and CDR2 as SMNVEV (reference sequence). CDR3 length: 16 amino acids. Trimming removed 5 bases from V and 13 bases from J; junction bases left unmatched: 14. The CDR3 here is CASSISTGTGAGPLHF. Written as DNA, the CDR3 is TGTGCCAGCAGTATCTCAACCGGGACAGGGGCTGGGCCCCTCCACTTT.

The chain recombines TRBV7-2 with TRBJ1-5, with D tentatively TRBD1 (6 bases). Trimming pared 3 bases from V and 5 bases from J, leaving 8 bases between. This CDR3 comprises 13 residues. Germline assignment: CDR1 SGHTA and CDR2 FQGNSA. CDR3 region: CASSFRTDQPQHF. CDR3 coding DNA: TGTGCCAGCAGCTTCAGGACAGATCAGCCCCAGCATTTT.

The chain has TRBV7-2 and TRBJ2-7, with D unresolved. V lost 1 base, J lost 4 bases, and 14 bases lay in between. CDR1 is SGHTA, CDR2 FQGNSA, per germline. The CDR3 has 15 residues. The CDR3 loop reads CASSLVQVNTYEQYF. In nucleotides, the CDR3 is TGTGCCAGCAGCTTAGTGCAGGTCAACACATACGAGCAGTACTTC.

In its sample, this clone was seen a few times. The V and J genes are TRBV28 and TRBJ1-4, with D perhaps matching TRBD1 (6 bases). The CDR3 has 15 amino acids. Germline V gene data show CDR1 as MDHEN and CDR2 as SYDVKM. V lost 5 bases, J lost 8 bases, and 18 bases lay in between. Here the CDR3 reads CASSLLGDTREKLFF. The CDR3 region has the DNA TGTGCCAGCAGTCTTCTTGGGGACACTCGAGAAAAACTGTTTTTT.

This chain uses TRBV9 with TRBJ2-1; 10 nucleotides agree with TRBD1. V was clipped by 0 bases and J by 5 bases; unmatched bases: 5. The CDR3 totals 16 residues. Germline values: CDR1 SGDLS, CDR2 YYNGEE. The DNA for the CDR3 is TGTGCCAGCAGCGTAGCTGAGGGACAGGGGAACAATGAGCAGTTCTTC. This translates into CASSVAEGQGNNEQFF.